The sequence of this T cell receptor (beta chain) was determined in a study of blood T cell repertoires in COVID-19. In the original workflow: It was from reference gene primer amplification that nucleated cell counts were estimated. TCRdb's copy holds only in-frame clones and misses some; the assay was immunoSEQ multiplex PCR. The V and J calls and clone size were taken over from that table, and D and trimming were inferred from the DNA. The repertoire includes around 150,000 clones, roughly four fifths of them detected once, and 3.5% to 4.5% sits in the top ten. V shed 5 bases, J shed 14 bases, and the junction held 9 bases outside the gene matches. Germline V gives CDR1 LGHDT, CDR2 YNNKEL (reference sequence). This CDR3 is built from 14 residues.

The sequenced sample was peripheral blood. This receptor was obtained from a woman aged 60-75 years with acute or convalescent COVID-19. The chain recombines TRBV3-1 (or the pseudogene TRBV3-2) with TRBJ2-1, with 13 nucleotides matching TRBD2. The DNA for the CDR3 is TGTGCCAGCAGCGGACGCCCCGGGACTAGCGGGAAGTTCTTC. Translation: CASSGRPGTSGKFF.